This is a list of T cell receptor beta chains from one sample in a study of blood T cell repertoires in COVID-19. TCRdb's table, derived via immunoSEQ multiplex PCR, lists solely in-frame clones and lacks some. The sample holds approximately 300,000 clones, around 90% seen once. The sample comprised PBMCs or T cells enriched from blood (not recorded which). Receptor source: a woman aged 18-29 years with acute COVID-19. CDR3s include the opening cysteine and the closing phenylalanine or tryptophan. D genes are given only for firm matches. A row's size may be missing; if present it is once, few, many or a size class.

d_call	cdr3_length	v_call	clone_size	j_call	cdr3_nt	cdr3_aa
TRBD1	19	TRBV7-3	NA	TRBJ2-4	TGTGCCAGCAGCTTAGGGCGGACAGGGGTTGGTAGGGTCAAAAACATTCAGTACTTC	CASSLGRTGVGRVKNIQYF
TRBD1	17	TRBV12-5	NA	TRBJ2-5	TGTGCTAGTGGTTCGCAACTCATGACAGGGTCCCAAGAGACCCAGTACTTC	CASGSQLMTGSQETQYF
TRBD2	14	TRBV5-6	NA	TRBJ2-3	TGTGCCAGCAGTCTTGGCGGGGGGCTAGATACGCAGTATTTT	CASSLGGGLDTQYF
TRBD1	16	TRBV7-3	NA	TRBJ1-2	TGTGCCAGCAGCTTAGCGGGACAGGGGACGCGCTATGGCTACACCTTC	CASSLAGQGTRYGYTF
TRBD1	15	TRBV28	NA	TRBJ2-1	TGTGCCAGCAGCCCCCGGGACAGCTCCTACAATGAGCAGTTCTTC	CASSPRDSSYNEQFF
TRBD1	13	TRBV2	NA	TRBJ1-2	TGTGCCAGCCGAGAGGGGGCTCGCTATGGCTACACCTTC	CASREGARYGYTF
TRBD2	15	TRBV28	NA	TRBJ2-1	TGTGCCAGCAGGCGACTAGCGGGAGAAAACAATGAGCAGTTCTTC	CASRRLAGENNEQFF
TRBD1	14	TRBV7-9	NA	TRBJ1-2	TGTGCCAGCAGCCGTACGGGACAGACCTATGGCTACACCTTC	CASSRTGQTYGYTF
NA	14	TRBV11-3	once	TRBJ2-2	TGTGCCAGCACGGCAGGGGAAAAGACCGGGGAGCTGTTTTTT	CASTAGEKTGELFF
NA	13	TRBV7-9	NA	TRBJ1-2	TGTGCCAGCAGCCCACAGGGCAGGAGTGGCTACACCTTC	CASSPQGRSGYTF
TRBD2	15	TRBV16	few	TRBJ2-1	TGTGCCAGCAGCCCGGGACTAGCGGGAGAGGTTGAGCAGTTCTTC	CASSPGLAGEVEQFF
TRBD1	13	TRBV24-1	many	TRBJ1-1	TGTGCCACACAGGGGTCGAAGAACACTGAAGCTTTCTTT	CATQGSKNTEAFF
TRBD2	17	TRBV7-2	NA	TRBJ2-1	TGTGCCAGCAGCTTAGATCCTAGCGGGGGCTCCTACAATGAGCAGTTCTTC	CASSLDPSGGSYNEQFF
NA	13	TRBV6-5	NA	TRBJ1-2	TGTGCCAGCAGGGCGGGAAAGAACTATGGCTACACCTTC	CASRAGKNYGYTF
TRBD1	16	TRBV3-1/TRBV3-2	NA	TRBJ1-6	TGTGCCAGCAGCCAAGAAGGGGGGACAGGAGGATCACCCCTCCACTTT	CASSQEGGTGGSPLHF